One T cell receptor beta chain is described in this entry. This clonotype was detected many times. It has no known antigen specificity. Per-nucleotide qualities are absent, and no much larger clonotype sits a single base away. Receptor libraries were prepared by RACE. Sequenced on a NextSeq 500. During library preparation, unique molecular identifiers were attached to individual cDNA molecules so that TCRs could be counted quantitatively and reproducibly. From each blood RNA sample, both TCR alpha and TCR beta chains were sequenced. The published analysis was carried out like this. A median of around 96,000 TCRs per sample was observed, with a range of roughly 23,224 to 700,000. The Decombinator software suite was used to annotate the V, J and CDR3 of the TCR reads. For PS versus PT1 abundance plots, all samples were subsampled to the same number of TCRs (28,000). TCRs were defined as expanded if absent before sensitization and observed at least eight times at the 2-week time point. TCRdb cleaned the public reads at Q25 with fastp, built clones with MiXCR and kept in-frame beta chains. Entries are consolidated by CDR3 protein sequence, retaining the most common genes and DNA. TCRdb, not the original authors, processed these V and J calls. The sample table holds under 450,000 distinct CDR3 sequences, of which over 6% were seen once. The top ten clonotypes cover about 5% of the sample.

What this sample's time point label stands for: patch test 2, 6 weeks after DPC sensitization. The treatment or condition tag for this specimen amounts to: therapeutic diphenylcyclopropenone sensitization with weekly scalp DPC. At every patch-test visit, the blood draw took place before the patch test was put on. Eligible patients were aged 18 to 70, diagnosed with alopecia, deemed suitable for DPC therapy, and excluded if pregnant. Total RNA was isolated from unfractionated whole blood collected in Tempus Blood RNA tubes. The data derive from a study of human T cells and chemical hapten exposure listed by TCRdb under 2021. Regarding the research as a whole: For sensitization, 2% DPC in acetone was applied to an approximately 2 cm by approximately 2 cm area of upper inner arm skin. Patients additionally received weekly therapeutic DPC doses to the scalp throughout the approximately 25-week study period. Patch testing on the upper back used Finn chambers containing 0.01% DPC, with scoring done after 6 days according to International Contact Dermatitis Research Group standards. Alopecia areata with under or over 50% scalp involvement, alopecia totalis and alopecia universalis were represented in the patient cohort, which was mostly female. The libraries were sequenced as a pool, and the TCR yield per sample differed mostly because of small variations in library volumes within the pool. Peripheral blood TCR repertoire changes were tracked in vivo in alopecia patients during primary and secondary sensitization to the hapten diphenylcyclopropenone (DPC). Blood was sampled from patients pre-sensitization (week 0) and at 2, 6 and about 24 weeks after DPC sensitization. Twenty-nine alopecia patients provided blood for TCR sequencing at one to four time points (pre-sensitization, 2, 6 and 24 weeks).

The CDR3 sequence holds 13 residues, the cysteine and phenylalanine included. Only CDR3 DNA is held: 39 bases, read in frame from base 1. Between the V and J ends, shortened by 8 bases and 0 bases respectively, the junction contains 8 bases. Findings and caveats that apply to the study as a whole: After repeated subsampling, the strength of the expansion versus patch-test correlation and the threshold at which it became significant changed. DPC sensitization did not change how many TCRs were above 1 in 1000 frequency, and no evidence was found of alterations in global repertoire structure. A positive correlation was found between the number of PT1 expanded TCRs and patch test score, with significance reached at thresholds 8, 16 and 32 but not 4. Because all patients had alopecia, a presumed autoimmune disease, the immune response of the patients might differ from that of healthy individuals. Significantly more large CDR3 similarity clusters were formed by expanded TCRs than by pre-sensitization or healthy control sets, consistent with antigen-driven responses.

This sequence originates from a young woman with alopecia areata. Some clones in this sample may be carry-over from other donors' samples. The chain is made from TRBV12-3 or TRBV12-4 and TRBJ1-3; the D gene assignment is ambiguous. This specimen was whole blood, taken in connection with sensitization to the hapten diphenylcyclopropenone (DPC). The CDR3 region has the sequence CASSWGSGNTIYF. The sequenced DNA: TGTGCCAGCTCCTGGGGCTCTGGAAACACCATATATTTT.